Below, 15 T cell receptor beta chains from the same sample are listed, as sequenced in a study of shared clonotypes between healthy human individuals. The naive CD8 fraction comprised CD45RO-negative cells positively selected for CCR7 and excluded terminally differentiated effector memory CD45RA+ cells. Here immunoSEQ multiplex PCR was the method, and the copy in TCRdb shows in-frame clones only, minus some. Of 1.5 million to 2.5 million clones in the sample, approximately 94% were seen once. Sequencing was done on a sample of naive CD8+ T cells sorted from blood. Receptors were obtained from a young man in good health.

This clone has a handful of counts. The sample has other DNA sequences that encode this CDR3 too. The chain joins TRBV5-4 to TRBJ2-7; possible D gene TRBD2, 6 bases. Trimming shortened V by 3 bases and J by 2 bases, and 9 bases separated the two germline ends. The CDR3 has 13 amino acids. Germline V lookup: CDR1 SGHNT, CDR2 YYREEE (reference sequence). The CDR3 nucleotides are TGTGCCAGCAGCTCGGGGACTGCCTACGAGCAGTACTTC. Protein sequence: CASSSGTAYEQYF.

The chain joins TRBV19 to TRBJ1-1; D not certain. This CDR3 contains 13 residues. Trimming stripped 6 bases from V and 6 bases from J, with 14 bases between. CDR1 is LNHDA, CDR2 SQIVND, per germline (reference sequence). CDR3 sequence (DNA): TGTGCCAGTAGCGGCTCGGGCACATCTGAAGCTTTCTTT. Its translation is CASSGSGTSEAFF. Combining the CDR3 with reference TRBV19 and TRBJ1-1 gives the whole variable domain DGGITQSPKYLFRKEGQNVTLSCEQNLNHDAMYWYRQDPGQGLRLIYYSQIVNDFQKGDIAEGYSVSREKKESFPLTVTSAQKNPTAFYLCASSGSGTSEAFFGQGTRLTVV.

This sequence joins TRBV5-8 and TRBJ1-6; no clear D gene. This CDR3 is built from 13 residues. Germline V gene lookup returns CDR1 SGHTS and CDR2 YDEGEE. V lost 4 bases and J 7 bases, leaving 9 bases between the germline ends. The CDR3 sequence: CASSIGPNSPLHF. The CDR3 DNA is TGTGCCAGCAGCATAGGACCAAATTCACCCCTCCACTTT.

In DNA form, the CDR3 reads TGTGCCAGCAGTGAACCCCAGACAGGTGAAAAACTGTTTTTT. Encoded protein: CASSEPQTGEKLFF. The gene calls are TRBV6-1 and TRBJ1-4; D is possibly TRBD1 (6 bases). The CDR3 sequence is 14 residues long. Germline V gives CDR1 MNHNS, CDR2 SASEGT. V was clipped by 2 bases and J by 7 bases, with 11 bases between them.

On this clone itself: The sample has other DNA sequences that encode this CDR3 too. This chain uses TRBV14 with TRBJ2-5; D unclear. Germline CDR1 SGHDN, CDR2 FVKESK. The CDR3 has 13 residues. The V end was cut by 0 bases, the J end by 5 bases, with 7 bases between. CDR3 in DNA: TGTGCCAGCAGCCAAGATTCAGGCGAGACCCAGTACTTC. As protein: CASSQDSGETQYF.

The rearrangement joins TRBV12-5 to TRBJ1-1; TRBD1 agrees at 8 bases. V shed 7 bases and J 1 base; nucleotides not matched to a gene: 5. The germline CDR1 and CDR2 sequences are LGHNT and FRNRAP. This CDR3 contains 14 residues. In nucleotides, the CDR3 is TGTGCTAGTGATTACGGGACAGGGAACACTGAAGCTTTCTTT. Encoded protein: CASDYGTGNTEAFF. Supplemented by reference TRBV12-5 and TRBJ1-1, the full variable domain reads DARVTQTPRHKVTEMGQEVTMRCQPILGHNTVFWYRQTMMQGLELLAYFRNRAPLDDSGMPKDRFSAEMPDATLATLKIQPSEPRDSAVYFCASDYGTGNTEAFFGQGTRLTVV.

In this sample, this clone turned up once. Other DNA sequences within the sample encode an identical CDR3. CDR3 nucleotides: TGCGCCAGCTCGCCGGGACTTCCCTACGAGCAGTACTTC. It specifies CASSPGLPYEQYF. The chain uses TRBV4-1 and TRBJ2-7; tentative D call: TRBD2 (6 bases). V gave up 8 bases and J gave up 2 bases, with 13 bases separating them. CDR1 is MGHRA and CDR2 is YSYEKL in the germline V gene. The CDR3 runs 13 residues.

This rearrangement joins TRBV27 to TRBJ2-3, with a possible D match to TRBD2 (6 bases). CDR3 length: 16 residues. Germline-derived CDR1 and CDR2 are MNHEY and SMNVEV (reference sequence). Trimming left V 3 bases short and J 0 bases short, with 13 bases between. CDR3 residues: CASSFGTLTSTDTQYF. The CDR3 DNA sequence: TGTGCCAGCAGTTTCGGGACTCTTACTAGCACAGATACGCAGTATTTT.

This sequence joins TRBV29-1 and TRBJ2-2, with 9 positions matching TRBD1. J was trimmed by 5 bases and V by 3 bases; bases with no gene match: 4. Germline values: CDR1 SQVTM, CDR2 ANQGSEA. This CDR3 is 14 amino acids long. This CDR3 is CSVDGTGSTGELFF. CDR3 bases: TGCAGCGTTGATGGGACAGGGTCGACCGGGGAGCTGTTTTTT.

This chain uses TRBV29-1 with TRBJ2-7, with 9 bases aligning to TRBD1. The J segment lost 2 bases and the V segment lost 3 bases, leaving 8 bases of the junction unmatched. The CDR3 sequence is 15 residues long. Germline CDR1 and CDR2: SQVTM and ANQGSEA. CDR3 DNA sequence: TGCAGCGTTGAGGGCGGACAGGGGTTTACCTACGAGCAGTACTTC. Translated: CSVEGGQGFTYEQYF.

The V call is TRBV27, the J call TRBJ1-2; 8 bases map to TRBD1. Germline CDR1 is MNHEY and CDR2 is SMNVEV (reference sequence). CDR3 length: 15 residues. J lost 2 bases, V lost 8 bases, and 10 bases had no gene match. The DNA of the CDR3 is TGTGCCAGCGGACCAGAGAGACAGGGGAACTATGGCTACACCTTC. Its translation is CASGPERQGNYGYTF.

The CDR3 nucleotides are TGTGCCAGCAGCTTAAGAGGGGGCGCAAAAAAGGATACTGAAGCTTTCTTT. It translates to CASSLRGGAKKDTEAFF. The chain couples TRBV11-2 to TRBJ1-1; 7 bases are a match to TRBD1. V dropped 2 bases and J dropped 5; count of bases not matched to a gene: 14. Looked up from germline, CDR1 is SGHAT and CDR2 is FQNNGV. The CDR3 has 17 residues. Full variable domain (remainder filled in from reference TRBV11-2 and TRBJ1-1): EAGVAQSPRYKIIEKRQSVAFWCNPISGHATLYWYQQILGQGPKLLIQFQNNGVVDDSQLPKDRFSAERLKGVDSTLKIQPAKLEDSAVYLCASSLRGGAKKDTEAFFGQGTRLTVV.

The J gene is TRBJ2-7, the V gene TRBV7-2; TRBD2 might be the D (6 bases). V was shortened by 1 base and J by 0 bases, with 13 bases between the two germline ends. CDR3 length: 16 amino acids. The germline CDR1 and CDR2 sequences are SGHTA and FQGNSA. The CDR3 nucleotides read TGTGCCAGCAGCTTAGTTCGTAGCGGAAGCTCCTACGAGCAGTACTTC. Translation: CASSLVRSGSSYEQYF. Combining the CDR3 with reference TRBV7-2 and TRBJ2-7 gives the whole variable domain GAGVSQSPSNKVTEKGKDVELRCDPISGHTALYWYRQSLGQGLEFLIYFQGNSAPDKSGLPSDRFSAERTGGSVSTLTIQRTQQEDSAVYLCASSLVRSGSSYEQYFGPGTRLTVT.

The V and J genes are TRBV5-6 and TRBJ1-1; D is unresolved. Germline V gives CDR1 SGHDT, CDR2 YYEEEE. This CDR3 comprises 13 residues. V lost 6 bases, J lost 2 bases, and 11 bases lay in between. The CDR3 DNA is TGTGCCAGCATCGCGGCGGAAAACACTGAAGCTTTCTTT. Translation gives CASIAAENTEAFF.

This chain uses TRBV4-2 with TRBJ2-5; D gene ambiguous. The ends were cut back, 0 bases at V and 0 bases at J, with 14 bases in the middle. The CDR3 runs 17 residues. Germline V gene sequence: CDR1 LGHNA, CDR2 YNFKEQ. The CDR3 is CASSQDDSLGYQETQYF. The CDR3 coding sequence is TGTGCCAGCAGCCAAGATGATTCCCTGGGGTACCAAGAGACCCAGTACTTC.